The 12 T cell receptor beta chains below come from one sample, sequenced in a study of blood T cell repertoires in COVID-19 (dated by TCRdb to 2018 to 2020). Preparation of the library involved the immunoSEQ multiplex PCR assay. In its TCRdb copy, this immuneACCESS table keeps in-frame sequences only and misses some clones. Where compared with another copy, unresolved V genes explain less than half of these, and the others have no known cause. The sample table shows 200,000 or so clones, and less than 90% are seen once. In total, the top ten clones hold approximately 5.1% of the sample. The specimen sequenced was peripheral blood. These receptors all stem from a woman in her sixties who had recovered from COVID-19.

This chain links TRBV5-1 with TRBJ1-1; 7 bases are a match to TRBD1. V lost 4 bases to trimming and J lost 5 bases; unmatched junction nucleotides: 8. The CDR3 runs 14 residues. Per the germline V gene, CDR1 is SGHRS and CDR2 is YFSETQ. The CDR3 protein is CASSPLDRVTEAFF. Here the CDR3 DNA reads TGCGCCAGCAGCCCCCTCGACAGGGTTACTGAAGCTTTCTTT.

V usage is TRBV5-1 and J usage is TRBJ2-1, with 7 bases fitting TRBD1. The germline gives CDR1 SGHRS, CDR2 YFSETQ. V lost 8 bases to trimming and J lost 0 bases; unmatched junction nucleotides: 2. This CDR3 has 13 amino acids. The CDR3 bases are TGCGCCAGTGGACAGGACTCCTACAATGAGCAGTTCTTC. This translates into CASGQDSYNEQFF.

V is TRBV7-3 and J is TRBJ2-1, with 8 bases matching TRBD2. Per germline, CDR1 SGHTA and CDR2 FQGTGA. V lost 2 bases to trimming and J lost 7 bases; unmatched junction nucleotides: 7. CDR3 length equals 15 residues. The CDR3 bases are TGTGCCAGCAGCTTAGCCCTGGGACTAGTTAATGAGCAGTTCTTC. Its protein is CASSLALGLVNEQFF.

This chain uses TRBV5-1 with TRBJ2-7; possible D gene TRBD2, 6 bases. The CDR3 runs to 15 residues. CDR1 is SGHRS and CDR2 is YFSETQ in the germline V gene. Trimming removed 0 bases from V and 0 bases from J, with 10 bases in between. The CDR3 protein is CASSLESRGSYEQYF. CDR3 DNA: TGCGCCAGCAGCTTGGAATCGCGGGGCTCCTACGAGCAGTACTTC. The whole variable domain, filled in from reference TRBV5-1 and TRBJ2-7, reads KAGVTQTPRYLIKTRGQQVTLSCSPISGHRSVSWYQQTPGQGLQFLFEYFSETQRNKGNFPGRFSGRQFSNSRSEMNVSTLELGDSALYLCASSLESRGSYEQYFGPGTRLTVT.

The table lists this clone with a count of one. The genes are TRBV5-6 and TRBJ1-1; D possibly corresponds to TRBD1 (5 bases). CDR3 length: 13 residues. The ends were cut back, 6 bases at V and 4 bases at J, with 13 bases in the middle. The germline V gene encodes CDR1 SGHDT and CDR2 YYEEEE. The CDR3 DNA follows: TGTGCCAGCACCGCGGGGGACGCCACTGAAGCTTTCTTT. As protein: CASTAGDATEAFF.

The rearrangement joins TRBV6-1 to TRBJ1-5, with D uncertain. Trimming removed 7 bases at V and 5 bases at J, with 15 bases between. CDR1 and CDR2 from the germline V gene are MNHNS and SASEGT. This CDR3 contains 14 residues. The CDR3 here is CASTQEGGDQPQHF. The CDR3 DNA reads TGTGCCAGCACTCAGGAGGGAGGCGATCAGCCCCAGCATTTT.

This clone turned up a few times. The chain is built from TRBV9 and TRBJ2-3, with 14 bases that match TRBD2. The CDR3 runs to 19 residues. CDR1 SGDLS and CDR2 YYNGEE come from the germline V gene. V gave up 0 bases and J gave up 4 bases; unmatched junction bases: 10. DNA for the CDR3: TGTGCCAGCAGCGTAGGTTCTTGGGGACTAGCGGGGGAGGCAGATACGCAGTATTTT. This sequence encodes CASSVGSWGLAGEADTQYF.

V and J are TRBV4-2 and TRBJ2-7; 11 bases are shared with TRBD2. Unmatched junction bases numbered 11, after V lost 4 bases and J lost 0 bases. From germline, CDR1 is LGHNA and CDR2 YNFKEQ. This CDR3 is built from 18 residues. The CDR3 is CASSRGLAGGRDSYEQYF. The CDR3 region has the DNA TGTGCCAGCAGCCGCGGGCTAGCGGGGGGCCGAGACTCCTACGAGCAGTACTTC.

The chain carries TRBV9 and TRBJ2-2; 11 bases are shared with TRBD1. Unmatched junction bases numbered 5, after V lost 5 bases and J lost 5 bases. Germline loops: CDR1 SGDLS, CDR2 YYNGEE. This CDR3 region has 15 residues. The CDR3 nucleotides read TGTGCCAGCAGAACCGGGACAGGGGGTACCGGGGAGCTGTTTTTT. The encoded protein is CASRTGTGGTGELFF. Complete variable domain (other parts from reference TRBV9 and TRBJ2-2): DSGVTQTPKHLITATGQRVTLRCSPRSGDLSVYWYQQSLDQGLQFLIQYYNGEERAKGNILERFSAQQFPDLHSELNLSSLELGDSALYFCASRTGTGGTGELFFGEGSRLTVL.

In its sample, this clone was seen a few times. V gene TRBV7-9 combines with J gene TRBJ2-7; TRBD1 is a possible D gene (5 bases). The V and J ends lost 4 bases and 6 bases respectively, with 13 bases between them. CDR1 is SEHNR and CDR2 is FQNEAQ in the germline V gene (reference sequence). There are 13 residues in the CDR3. The chain's CDR3 is CASSSGRVSEQYF. CDR3 bases: TGTGCCAGCAGCTCAGGCAGGGTCAGCGAGCAGTACTTC.

The chain carries TRBV5-6 and TRBJ2-7, with 12 bases identical to TRBD2. This CDR3 has 15 amino acids. Germline V CDR1 and CDR2: SGHDT, YYEEEE. V dropped 5 bases and J dropped 6; count of bases not matched to a gene: 9. Written as DNA, the CDR3 is TGTGCCAGCAGGATGACTAGCGGGGGCCTAGCCGAGCAGTACTTC. Amino acid sequence: CASRMTSGGLAEQYF.

The chain carries TRBV25-1 and TRBJ1-5; D is uncertain. Germline V CDR1 and CDR2: MGHDK, SYGVNS. The V gene lost 2 bases and the J gene lost 7 bases, with 9 bases spanning the gap. The CDR3 loop spans 13 amino acids. DNA of the CDR3: TGTGCCAGCAGTGAACTAGACGGGCAGCCCCAGCATTTT. Translating gives CASSELDGQPQHF.